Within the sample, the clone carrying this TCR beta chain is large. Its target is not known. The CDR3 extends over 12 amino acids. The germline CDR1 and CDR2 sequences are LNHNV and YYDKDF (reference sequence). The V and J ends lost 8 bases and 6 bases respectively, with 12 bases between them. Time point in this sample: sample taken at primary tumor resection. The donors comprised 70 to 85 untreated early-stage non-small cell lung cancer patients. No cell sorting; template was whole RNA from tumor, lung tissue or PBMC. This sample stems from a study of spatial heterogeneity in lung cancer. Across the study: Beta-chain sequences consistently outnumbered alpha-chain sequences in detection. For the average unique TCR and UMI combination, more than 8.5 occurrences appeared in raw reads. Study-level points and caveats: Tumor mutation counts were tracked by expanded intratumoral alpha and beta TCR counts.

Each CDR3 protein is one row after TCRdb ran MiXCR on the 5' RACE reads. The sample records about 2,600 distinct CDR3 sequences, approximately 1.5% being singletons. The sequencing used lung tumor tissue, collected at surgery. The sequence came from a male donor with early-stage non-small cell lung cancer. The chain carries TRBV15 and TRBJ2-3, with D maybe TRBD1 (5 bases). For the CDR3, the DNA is TGTGCCACCGCCAGGGCGTGGGATACGCAGTATTTT. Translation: CATARAWDTQYF.